The clone carrying this T cell receptor beta chain was detected only a few times. Its specificity is unknown. This record belongs to a study of CD8 T cells in ankylosing spondylitis. This CDR3 contains 15 residues. In germline, CDR1 is SGHTA, CDR2 FQGNSA. V shed 0 bases and J 4 bases; nucleotides not matched to a gene: 5. Study-wide findings and caveats: A subset of motif variants has previously been described in the synovial fluid and blood of reactive arthritis. Clones linked to the disease showed a CD8+ phenotype. They occurred at relatively low frequencies in peripheral blood. Matched synovial fluid from ankylosing spondylitis patients was reported to be enriched for disease-linked clones.

Each TCR beta library was made by quantitative 5'-RACE that incorporated molecular barcodes. TCRdb fed the 5' RACE reads into MiXCR, producing one record per CDR3 protein. The sample has a few hundred thousand distinct CDR3 sequences, around 10% seen once. The material sequenced was blood, either unsorted or a sorted T cell fraction (not recorded which). V gene TRBV7-2 combines with J gene TRBJ2-5, with 7 bases fitting TRBD2. The TCR originated in a female donor with ankylosing spondylitis or in good health (not recorded which). In DNA form, the CDR3 reads TGTGCCAGCAGCTTAGCGGGGGGGACCAGAGAGACCCAGTACTTC. It codes for CASSLAGGTRETQYF.